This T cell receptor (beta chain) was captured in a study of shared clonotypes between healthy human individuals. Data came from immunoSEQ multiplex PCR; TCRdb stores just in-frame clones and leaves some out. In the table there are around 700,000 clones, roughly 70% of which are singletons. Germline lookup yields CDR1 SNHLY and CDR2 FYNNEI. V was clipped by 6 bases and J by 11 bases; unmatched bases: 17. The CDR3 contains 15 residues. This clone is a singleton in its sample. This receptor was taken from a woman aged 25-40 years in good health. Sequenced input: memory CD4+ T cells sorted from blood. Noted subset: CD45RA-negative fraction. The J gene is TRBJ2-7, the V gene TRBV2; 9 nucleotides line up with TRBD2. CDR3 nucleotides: TGTGCCAGCAGCCTCACGGGACCGGGACTAGCTGGCAAGTACTTC. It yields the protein CASSLTGPGLAGKYF.